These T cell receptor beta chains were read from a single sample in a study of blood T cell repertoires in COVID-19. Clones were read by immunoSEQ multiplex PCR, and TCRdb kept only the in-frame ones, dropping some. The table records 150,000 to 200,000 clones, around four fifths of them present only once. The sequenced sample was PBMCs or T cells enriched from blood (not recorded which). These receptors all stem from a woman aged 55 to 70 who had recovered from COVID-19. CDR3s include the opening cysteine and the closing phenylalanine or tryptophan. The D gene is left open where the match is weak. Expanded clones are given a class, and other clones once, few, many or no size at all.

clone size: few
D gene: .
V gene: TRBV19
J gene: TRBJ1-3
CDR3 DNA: TGTGCCAGCCGTACGTACAGCTCTGGAAACACCATATATTTT
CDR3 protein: CASRTYSSGNTIYF

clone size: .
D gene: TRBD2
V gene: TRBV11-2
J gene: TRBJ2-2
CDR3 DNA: TGTGCCAGCAGCCCCCGGGGGGCGGGGGGAACCGGGGAGCTGTTTTTT
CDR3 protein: CASSPRGAGGTGELFF

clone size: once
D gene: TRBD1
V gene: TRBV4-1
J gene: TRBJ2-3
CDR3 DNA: TGCGCCAGCAGCCAGGAGGGACAGGCTCTCCCTTTTAGCACAGATACGCAGTATTTT
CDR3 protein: CASSQEGQALPFSTDTQYF

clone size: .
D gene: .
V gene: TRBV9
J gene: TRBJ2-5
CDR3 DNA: TGTGCCAGCAGCGTAGTCGGGCAAGAGACCCAGTACTTC
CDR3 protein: CASSVVGQETQYF

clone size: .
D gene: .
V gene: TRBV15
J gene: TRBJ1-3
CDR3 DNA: TGTGCCACCAGCAGAGATCGCAGCTTCGGGAACACCATATATTTT
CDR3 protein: CATSRDRSFGNTIYF

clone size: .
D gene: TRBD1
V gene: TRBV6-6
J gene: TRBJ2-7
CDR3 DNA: TGTGCCAGCAGGTTCGGGACAGGGATTAACGAGCAGTACTTC
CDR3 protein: CASRFGTGINEQYF

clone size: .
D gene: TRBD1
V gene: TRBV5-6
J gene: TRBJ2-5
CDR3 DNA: TGTGCCAGCAGCTACCGGGACAGCCAAGAGACCCAGTACTTC
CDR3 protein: CASSYRDSQETQYF

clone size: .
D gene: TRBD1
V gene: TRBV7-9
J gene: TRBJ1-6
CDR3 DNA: TGTGCCAGCAGCCACGGACAGGGAAGTTCACCCCTCCACTTT
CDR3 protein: CASSHGQGSSPLHF

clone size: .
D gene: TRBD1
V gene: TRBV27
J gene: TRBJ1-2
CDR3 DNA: TGTGCCAGCAGTAACCGGGACAGGGGGCTAGGCTACACCTTC
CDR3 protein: CASSNRDRGLGYTF

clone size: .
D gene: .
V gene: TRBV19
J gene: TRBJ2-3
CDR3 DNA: TGTGCCAGTAGTATGGGGCACACAGATACGCAGTATTTT
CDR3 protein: CASSMGHTDTQYF

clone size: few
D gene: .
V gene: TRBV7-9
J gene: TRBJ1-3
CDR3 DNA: TGTGCCAGCAGCTTTTCAGGGTCTGGAAACACCATATATTTT
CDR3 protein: CASSFSGSGNTIYF

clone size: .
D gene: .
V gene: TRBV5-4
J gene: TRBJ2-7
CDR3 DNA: TGTGCCAGCAGCTTGCCTTCCTTTCGGGATATGTACTTC
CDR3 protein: CASSLPSFRDMYF

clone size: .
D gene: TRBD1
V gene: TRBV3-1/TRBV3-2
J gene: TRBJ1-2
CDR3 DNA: TGTGCCAGCAGCCAGGGACAGACAGCCTATGGCTACACCTTC
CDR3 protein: CASSQGQTAYGYTF

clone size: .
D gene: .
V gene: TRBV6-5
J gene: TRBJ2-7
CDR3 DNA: TGTGCCAGCAGTTACCGGGGGTACGAGCAGTACTTC
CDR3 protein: CASSYRGYEQYF

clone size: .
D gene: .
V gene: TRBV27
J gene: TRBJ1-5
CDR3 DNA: TGTGCCAGCAGTGCGAATCAGGGGCTTTTTAGGAATCAGCCCCAGCATTTT
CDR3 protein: CASSANQGLFRNQPQHF

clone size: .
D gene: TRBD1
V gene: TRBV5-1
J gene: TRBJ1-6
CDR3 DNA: TGCGCCAGCAGCAAGGGACAGGCGATCGGATCACCCCTCCACTTT
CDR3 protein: CASSKGQAIGSPLHF

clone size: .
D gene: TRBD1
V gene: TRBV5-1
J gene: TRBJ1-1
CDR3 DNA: TGCGCCAGCAGCAGATCCGGGACAGTGAACACTGAAGCTTTCTTT
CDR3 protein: CASSRSGTVNTEAFF

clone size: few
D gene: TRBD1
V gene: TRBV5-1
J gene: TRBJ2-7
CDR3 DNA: TGCGCCAGCAGCCCGACAGGGAATGGCTACGAGCAGTACTTC
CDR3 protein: CASSPTGNGYEQYF

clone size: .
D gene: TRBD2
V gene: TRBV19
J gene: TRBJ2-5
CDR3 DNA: TGTGCCAGTAGTATATATACTAGCGGGAGCGGAGAGACCCAGTACTTC
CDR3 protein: CASSIYTSGSGETQYF

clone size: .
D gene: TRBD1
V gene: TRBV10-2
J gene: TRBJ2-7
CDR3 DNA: TGCGCCAGCAGTGAGGGACAGGGAGTAAACGAGCAGTACTTC
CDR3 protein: CASSEGQGVNEQYF

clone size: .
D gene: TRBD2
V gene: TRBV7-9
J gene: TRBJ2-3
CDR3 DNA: TGTGCCAGCACCACGGGTGCGGGAGCGTCAGATACGCAGTATTTT
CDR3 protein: CASTTGAGASDTQYF

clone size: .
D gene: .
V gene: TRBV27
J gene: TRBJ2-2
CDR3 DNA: TGTGCCAGCAGTTACAACCCCGGGGAGCTGTTTTTT
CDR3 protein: CASSYNPGELFF

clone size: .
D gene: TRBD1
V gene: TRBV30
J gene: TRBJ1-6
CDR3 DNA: TGTGCCTGGAGTCCAGACAGGGGAGATTCACCCCTCCACTTT
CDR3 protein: CAWSPDRGDSPLHF

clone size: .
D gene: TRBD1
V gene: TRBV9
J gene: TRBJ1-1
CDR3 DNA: TGTGCCAGCAGCCAAACAGGGGGGAACACTGAAGCTTTCTTT
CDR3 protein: CASSQTGGNTEAFF

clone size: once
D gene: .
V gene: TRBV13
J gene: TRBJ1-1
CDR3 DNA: TGTGCCAGCAGCTCCCGACAGCTGAACACTGAAGCTTTCTTT
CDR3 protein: CASSSRQLNTEAFF